These 10 T cell receptor beta chains share one sample of origin, sequenced in a study of T cells in Graves' hyperthyroidism and ophthalmopathy. RNA transcripts provided the source from which TCR beta CDR3 regions were amplified. The HTBI set primed first-round TCR CDR3 RT-PCR. TCRdb itself ran the multiplex PCR reads through MiXCR, one entry per CDR3 protein. The table includes fewer than 450,000 distinct CDR3 sequences, roughly 15% detected once. The specimen sequenced was blood. The receptors shown here come from a woman aged 25 to 39 with Graves' hyperthyroidism that later progressed to Graves' ophthalmopathy.

The CDR3 reads CSARVLAAYNEQFF. The CDR3 DNA reads TGCAGTGCTAGAGTACTAGCTGCCTACAATGAGCAGTTCTTC. The chain employs TRBV20-1 and TRBJ2-1, with a tentative D call TRBD2 (6 bases). Trimming pared 1 base from V and 2 bases from J, leaving 9 bases between. Germline CDR1 reads DFQATT; CDR2 reads SNEGSKA (reference sequence). The CDR3 is 14 amino acids.

Only a few counts were recorded for this clonotype. The V call is TRBV6-1, the J call TRBJ2-7; 7 positions match TRBD1. Looked up from germline, CDR1 is MNHNS and CDR2 is SASEGT. This CDR3 has 14 amino acids. Germline trimming cut 6 bases from V and 1 base from J; bases unmatched to any gene: 6. The CDR3 loop is CASSRSGGSYEQYF. As DNA, the CDR3 is TGTGCCAGCAGCAGATCAGGGGGATCCTACGAGCAGTACTTC.

This clonotype was seen at least ten times. The chain couples TRBV5-6 to TRBJ1-4; 10 nucleotides align to TRBD1. The CDR3 runs to 16 residues. Germline loops: CDR1 SGHDT, CDR2 YYEEEE. V lost 0 bases to trimming and J lost 6 bases; unmatched junction nucleotides: 5. This chain's CDR3 is CASSLGGGTGDEKLFF. The CDR3 bases are TGTGCCAGCAGCTTGGGAGGCGGGACAGGGGATGAAAAACTGTTTTTT.

In this sample, this clonotype turned up many times. The CDR3 coding sequence is TGCAGTGCTATAGCGGGGAGCACAGATACGCAGTATTTT. This codes for CSAIAGSTDTQYF. The chain couples TRBV20-1 to TRBJ2-3, with TRBD2 matching over 8 bases. Per germline, CDR1 DFQATT and CDR2 SNEGSKA (reference sequence). V lost 4 bases to trimming and J lost 0 bases; unmatched junction nucleotides: 0. The CDR3 is made up of 13 amino acids.

This clonotype was detected many times. Here the CDR3 reads CASSLRQIGQETQYF. The CDR3 DNA reads as TGCGCCAGCAGCTTACGTCAGATCGGCCAAGAGACCCAGTACTTC. The rearrangement joins TRBV5-1 to TRBJ2-5, with unresolved D. V was trimmed by 2 bases and J by 1 base, leaving 12 bases between them. The germline V gene has CDR1 SGHRS and CDR2 YFSETQ. This CDR3 is built from 15 residues.

The table lists this clonotype with many counts. This chain uses TRBV28 with TRBJ1-2; D possibly corresponds to TRBD1 (6 bases). This CDR3 spans 11 amino acids. Trimming took off 7 bases at V and 7 bases at J, with 10 bases between the two ends. Germline V lookup: CDR1 MDHEN, CDR2 SYDVKM. DNA for the CDR3: TGTGCCAGCAACACAGGGTTTGGCTACACCTTC. It specifies CASNTGFGYTF.

This sequence joins TRBV25-1 and TRBJ1-1; D is unclear. The length of the CDR3 is 13 residues. Germline CDR1 is MGHDK and CDR2 is SYGVNS. Trimming left V 6 bases short and J 1 base short, with 9 bases between. The DNA for the CDR3 is TGTGCCAGCAGACAGAGGTGGAACACTGAAGCTTTCTTT. It translates to CASRQRWNTEAFF.

This clonotype showed up many times. This chain uses TRBV28 with TRBJ1-4; D uncertain. CDR3 size: 12 residues. V was pared by 2 bases and J by 8 bases, with 6 bases between. The germline V gene encodes CDR1 MDHEN and CDR2 SYDVKM. This CDR3 is CASSLTSEKLFF. CDR3 DNA sequence: TGTGCCAGCAGTTTAACTTCGGAAAAACTGTTTTTT.

This chain connects TRBV6-2 or TRBV6-3 to TRBJ2-6; TRBD2 matches at 7 bases. Per the germline V gene, CDR1 is MNHEY and CDR2 is SVGEGT. J lost 0 bases, V lost 9 bases, and 11 bases had no gene match. The CDR3 is 17 amino acids. The DNA of the CDR3 is TGTGCCAGTCGGGGGGTCGTCGTCACCTCTGGGGCCAACGTCCTGACTTTC. Its translation is CASRGVVVTSGANVLTF.

A note on this clonotype: Here the CDR3 omits its conserved ending phenylalanine or tryptophan, so a read error is the likely source. The chain links TRBV20-1 to TRBJ2-1; D may be TRBD1 (6 bases). V was clipped by 6 bases and J by 4 bases, with 28 bases between them. The CDR3 runs to 18 residues. Germline-derived CDR1 and CDR2 are DFQATT and SNEGSKA (reference sequence). The CDR3 loop is CSATRYRVGPGVYNEQFV. The CDR3 region has the DNA TGCAGTGCCACAAGATACAGGGTTGGTCCGGGTGTTTACAATGAGCAGTTCGTC.